This T cell receptor (beta chain) was obtained from a study of T cell responses to AZD1222 COVID-19 vaccine. Study as a whole: Pooled in the analysis were second doses at about 4 or about 12 weeks. General observations from the study: Seropositive at baseline were only a handful of AZD1222 recipients.

Worth noting for this clone: The antigen remains unidentified.

The protocol was immunoSEQ multiplex PCR, while the TCRdb copy is restricted to in-frame clones and leaves out a portion. The sample shows 120,000 to 150,000 clones, about nine tenths of them seen only once. The CDR3 is 17 residues long. V was clipped by 8 bases and J by 5 bases, with 28 bases between them. Germline V CDR1 and CDR2: SNHLY, FYNNEI. The receptor was isolated from an adult in good health. Sequencing used peripheral blood, obtained on day 0 of AZD1222 vaccination. The V and J genes are TRBV2 and TRBJ2-7; tentative D call: TRBD2 (5 bases). This CDR3 is CASLDPVWGDVRNEQYF. CDR3 in DNA: TGTGCCAGCCTAGACCCGGTTTGGGGAGATGTAAGGAACGAGCAGTACTTC.